Below, 26 T cell receptor beta chains from the same sample are listed, as sequenced in a study of shared clonotypes between healthy human individuals. Profiled with immunoSEQ multiplex PCR; TCRdb holds only in-frame clones, not every one. This table has over a million clones, about 77% appearing once. The sample consisted of memory CD4+ T cells sorted from blood. The subset was: CD45RA-negative fraction. Receptors were obtained from a man younger than 35 in good health.

This chain connects TRBV2 to TRBJ2-1; D gene uncertain. The CDR3 loop spans 12 amino acids. CDR1 and CDR2 (germline): SNHLY, FYNNEI. The V gene lost 8 bases and the J gene lost 9 bases, with 14 bases spanning the gap. The CDR3 DNA follows: TGTGCCAGCCGCCGGCAATCCAGTGAGCAGTTCTTC. Encoded protein: CASRRQSSEQFF.

The chain couples TRBV5-1 to TRBJ1-1, with a weak D call TRBD1 (5 bases). The CDR3 extends over 17 amino acids. Per the germline V gene, CDR1 is SGHRS and CDR2 is YFSETQ. Deletions cut 0 bases from V and 0 bases from J, with 15 bases between. The CDR3 loop is CASSLGAGRGMNTEAFF. The CDR3 DNA reads as TGCGCCAGCAGCTTGGGGGCAGGGCGCGGGATGAACACTGAAGCTTTCTTT.

The rearrangement links TRBV7-6 to TRBJ1-3, with D hard to call. The CDR3 runs 13 residues. V lost 2 bases and J lost 4, with 6 bases in between. CDR1 is SGHVS and CDR2 is FNYEAQ in the germline V gene. CDR3: CASSLIQGNTIYF. The CDR3 DNA reads TGTGCCAGCAGCTTAATCCAGGGAAACACCATATATTTT.

This clone was counted between two and nine times. CDR3 loop: CASSPGGMLHSDTQYF. The DNA for the CDR3 is TGTGCCAGCAGCCCAGGGGGTATGCTGCATTCAGATACGCAGTATTTT. The chain combines TRBV5-4 with TRBJ2-3; 7 bases map to TRBD1. Trimming at V came to 4 bases and at J to 4 bases, leaving 12 bases not matched to a gene. From germline, CDR1 is SGHNT and CDR2 YYREEE (reference sequence). CDR3 size: 16 residues.

The chain has TRBV28 and TRBJ2-7; D uncertain. With 2 bases removed from V and 6 bases from J, the gap between germline ends came to 8 bases. The CDR3 is made up of 12 amino acids. Germline V gene lookup returns CDR1 MDHEN and CDR2 SYDVKM. The CDR3 DNA reads as TGTGCCAGCAGTTTAATGCGGCGCGAGCAGTACTTC. It specifies CASSLMRREQYF.

The V and J genes are TRBV11-2 and TRBJ1-4, with D perhaps TRBD1 (5 bases). Per the germline V gene, CDR1 is SGHAT and CDR2 is FQNNGV. With 5 bases removed from V and 8 bases from J, the gap between germline ends came to 15 bases. The CDR3 loop spans 14 amino acids. Here the CDR3 reads CASSRGGGGEKLFF. CDR3 DNA sequence: TGTGCCAGCAGCCGCGGGGGAGGCGGCGAAAAACTGTTTTTT.

This chain links TRBV7-2 with TRBJ2-7, with D tentatively TRBD1 or TRBD2 (5 bases each). CDR3 length: 13 amino acids. The V and J ends lost 5 bases and 7 bases respectively, with 15 bases between them. Germline CDR1 reads SGHTA; CDR2 reads FQGNSA. CDR3 region: CASSKRGYGEQYF. The CDR3 nucleotides are TGTGCCAGCAGCAAGAGGGGTTATGGAGAGCAGTACTTC.

The CDR3 sequence is CASSLNGGNTEAFF. CDR3 nucleotides: TGTGCCAGCAGCCTAAACGGGGGGAACACTGAAGCTTTCTTT. The V gene is TRBV7-3, the J gene TRBJ1-1; D is perhaps TRBD1 (5 bases). This CDR3 is built from 14 residues. Trimming stripped 5 bases from V and 1 base from J, with 11 bases between. Germline CDR1 reads SGHTA; CDR2 reads FQGTGA.

This chain links TRBV7-9 with TRBJ2-2; 15 nucleotides match TRBD2. The V segment lost 4 bases and the J segment 6 bases; nucleotides outside the gene matches: 3. Germline V gene lookup returns CDR1 SEHNR and CDR2 FQNEAQ (reference sequence). The CDR3 consists of 16 residues. This CDR3 reads CASSSGLAGGSGELFF. CDR3 bases: TGTGCCAGCAGCTCGGGACTAGCGGGAGGCTCCGGGGAGCTGTTTTTT.

The chain combines TRBV5-1 with TRBJ1-2, with D possibly being TRBD1 (6 bases). CDR1 SGHRS and CDR2 YFSETQ come from the germline V gene. Between the trimmed V and J ends, which lost 0 bases and 0 bases, there was a span of 18 bases. This CDR3 is 18 amino acids long. This chain's CDR3 is CASSLGPLGTTSNYGYTF. CDR3 bases: TGCGCCAGCAGCTTGGGCCCCCTCGGGACAACCTCTAACTATGGCTACACCTTC.

This rearrangement joins TRBV14 to TRBJ2-1, with 14 bases fitting TRBD2. J was trimmed by 0 bases and V by 4 bases; bases with no gene match: 8. The CDR3 has 19 residues. Germline V gene data show CDR1 as SGHDN and CDR2 as FVKESK. Here the CDR3 reads CASSLGLAGVRSSYNEQFF. The CDR3 DNA reads as TGTGCCAGCAGCCTGGGACTAGCGGGGGTCCGGAGCTCCTACAATGAGCAGTTCTTC.

The chain joins TRBV6-1 to TRBJ2-3; no firm D call. Trimming stripped 6 bases from V and 3 bases from J, with 4 bases between. Germline lookup yields CDR1 MNHNS and CDR2 SASEGT. The CDR3 is 11 amino acids. The CDR3 reads CASRGTDTQYF. The CDR3 DNA reads as TGTGCCAGCAGAGGGACAGATACGCAGTATTTT.

This sequence joins TRBV5-1 and TRBJ2-3, with 7 bases that match TRBD1. V was pared by 2 bases and J by 2 bases, with 8 bases of the junction left unmatched. Germline V gene sequence: CDR1 SGHRS, CDR2 YFSETQ. CDR3 length: 16 residues. The CDR3 reads CASSFGQVQVTDTQYF. Written as DNA, the CDR3 is TGCGCCAGCAGCTTCGGACAGGTTCAGGTCACAGATACGCAGTATTTT.

With respect to this clone: A read error is possible here, since a much larger clone lies one base away. Other nucleotide sequences from this sample produce the same CDR3. The J gene is TRBJ1-5, the V gene TRBV18, with 7 positions matching TRBD1. This CDR3 is built from 13 residues. The V and J ends lost 4 bases and 5 bases, in that order; junction bases with no gene match: 2. Germline lookup yields CDR1 KGHSH and CDR2 LQKENI. The CDR3 is CASSLTGDQPQHF. As DNA, the CDR3 is TGTGCCAGCTCACTCACAGGGGATCAGCCCCAGCATTTT.

For this clone: Other DNA sequences in this sample translate to the same CDR3. The chain uses TRBV27 and TRBJ1-2; D might be TRBD1 (5 bases). The V end was cut by 2 bases, the J end by 5 bases, with 9 bases between. The germline gives CDR1 MNHEY, CDR2 SMNVEV (reference sequence). There are 13 residues in the CDR3. Written as DNA, the CDR3 is TGTGCCAGCAGTTTACAGGGCGGGTATGGCTACACCTTC. Protein: CASSLQGGYGYTF.

The chain couples TRBV5-1 to TRBJ2-7; 8 bases map to TRBD1. With 0 bases clipped from V and 2 bases from J, the junction kept 4 bases outside the gene matches. The CDR3 has 15 residues. The germline V gene has CDR1 SGHRS and CDR2 YFSETQ. This chain's CDR3 is CASSLDQGAPYEQYF. Written as DNA, the CDR3 is TGCGCCAGCAGCTTGGATCAGGGGGCCCCCTACGAGCAGTACTTC.

The V call is TRBV30, the J call TRBJ2-2; 8 nucleotides match TRBD2. J lost 4 bases, V lost 2 bases, and 6 bases had no gene match. The CDR3 covers 15 residues. Germline loops: CDR1 GTSNPN, CDR2 SVGIG (reference sequence). CDR3 amino acids: CAWSRGGQGTGELFF. DNA of the CDR3: TGTGCCTGGAGTCGGGGGGGGCAAGGCACCGGGGAGCTGTTTTTT. The full variable domain, in which reference TRBV30 and TRBJ2-2 provide the parts outside the CDR3, is SQTIHQWPATLVQPVGSPLSLECTVEGTSNPNLYWYRQAAGRGLQLLFYSVGIGQISSEVPQNLSASRPQDRQFILSSKKLLLSDSGFYLCAWSRGGQGTGELFFGEGSRLTVL.

The chain couples TRBV10-3 to TRBJ1-3, with 9 nucleotides matching TRBD1. The CDR3 is 15 residues long. Germline loops: CDR1 ENHRY, CDR2 SYGVKD. The trim removed 10 bases at V and 3 bases at J, leaving 10 bases unmatched. CDR3 DNA sequence: TGTGCCACCTCACAGGGGGCGCGGGATGGAAACACCATATATTTT. This gives the protein CATSQGARDGNTIYF.

V and J are TRBV6-5 and TRBJ1-2; a possible D gene is TRBD1 (6 bases). Germline assignment: CDR1 MNHEY and CDR2 SVGAGI. V lost 7 bases and J lost 6, with 15 bases in between. The CDR3 spans 13 residues. CDR3 DNA sequence: TGTGCCAGCAAGAGCTGGGGGACAAATGGCTACACCTTC. This translates into CASKSWGTNGYTF.

The chain is built from TRBV5-1 and TRBJ2-7; no clear D gene. Germline CDR1 SGHRS, CDR2 YFSETQ. This CDR3 has 12 amino acids. Trimming took 5 bases from V and 7 from J, leaving 13 bases between them. CDR3 bases: TGCGCCAGCAGTTCGACAAATCAGGAGCAGTACTTC. Amino acid sequence: CASSSTNQEQYF. The variable domain in full, with the rest retrieved from reference TRBV5-1 and TRBJ2-7, is KAGVTQTPRYLIKTRGQQVTLSCSPISGHRSVSWYQQTPGQGLQFLFEYFSETQRNKGNFPGRFSGRQFSNSRSEMNVSTLELGDSALYLCASSSTNQEQYFGPGTRLTVT.

V and J are TRBV25-1 and TRBJ2-1, with TRBD2 matching over 8 bases. The CDR3 is made up of 14 amino acids. With 4 bases clipped from V and 2 bases from J, the junction kept 1 base outside the gene matches. The germline gives CDR1 MGHDK, CDR2 SYGVNS. The CDR3 reads CASSGGLAYNEQFF. CDR3 coding DNA: TGTGCCAGCAGTGGGGGACTAGCCTACAATGAGCAGTTCTTC.

The chain uses TRBV5-5 and TRBJ2-2; either TRBD1 or TRBD2 may supply D (6 bases each). V lost 1 base to trimming and J lost 4 bases, with 11 bases between them. Germline V CDR1 and CDR2: SGHKS, YYEKEE (reference sequence). This CDR3 comprises 15 residues. The CDR3 nucleotides read TGTGCCAGCAGCTTGATCCCGGGGGCCACCGGGGAGCTGTTTTTT. This sequence encodes CASSLIPGATGELFF. Drawing the rest from reference TRBV5-5 and TRBJ2-2, the complete variable domain is DAGVTQSPTHLIKTRGQQVTLRCSPISGHKSVSWYQQVLGQGPQFIFQYYEKEERGRGNFPDRFSARQFPNYSSELNVNALLLGDSALYLCASSLIPGATGELFFGEGSRLTVL.

The V and J genes are TRBV5-1 and TRBJ2-1; D may be TRBD1 (6 bases). Trimming removed 5 bases from V and 2 bases from J, with 14 bases in between. The CDR3 runs to 15 residues. Germline CDR1 is SGHRS and CDR2 is YFSETQ. The CDR3 DNA reads as TGCGCCAGCAGAACTACAGGGACCGCCTACAATGAGCAGTTCTTC. Translating it yields CASRTTGTAYNEQFF.

The CDR3 bases are TGTGCCAGCAGCTTTTCTCAGTCTGTCGACGAGCAGTACTTC. Translation: CASSFSQSVDEQYF. This rearrangement joins TRBV7-8 to TRBJ2-7; D unclear. Per the germline V gene, CDR1 is SGHVS and CDR2 is FQNEAQ. The V gene lost 3 bases and the J gene lost 5 bases, with 14 bases spanning the gap. The CDR3 sequence is 14 residues long.

The chain links TRBV28 to TRBJ1-5; 10 bases fit TRBD1. The length of the CDR3 is 15 residues. V trimming: 3 bases; J trimming: 5 bases; junction bases outside the gene matches: 4. Germline V gives CDR1 MDHEN, CDR2 SYDVKM. The CDR3: CASSLTGGADQPQHF. CDR3 in DNA: TGTGCCAGCAGTTTGACAGGGGGCGCCGATCAGCCCCAGCATTTT.

The chain employs TRBV7-9 and TRBJ2-1; 9 bases agree with TRBD2. CDR3 length equals 15 residues. Germline CDR1 and CDR2: SEHNR and FQNEAQ (reference sequence). V trimming: 2 bases; J trimming: 4 bases; junction bases outside the gene matches: 3. The CDR3 here is CASSLSGLAYNEQFF. The CDR3 DNA is TGTGCCAGCAGCTTATCGGGACTAGCTTACAATGAGCAGTTCTTC.